This is a list of T cell receptor beta chains from one sample in a study of blood T cell repertoires in COVID-19. TCRdb's table, derived via immunoSEQ multiplex PCR, lists solely in-frame clones and lacks some. The sample shows under 250,000 clones, around 88% of them seen only once. The sample comprised peripheral blood. Source of these receptors: a woman younger than 45 with COVID-19, enrolled during active disease. CDR3s include the opening cysteine and the closing phenylalanine or tryptophan. The D gene is left open where the match is weak. A clone size is listed for some rows: how often the clone was seen (once, few, many), or a class if it is expanded.

.,TRBD1,TRBJ1-1,TRBV2,CASSDRQGVAEAFF,TGTGCCAGCAGCGACCGACAGGGGGTCGCTGAAGCTTTCTTT
.,.,TRBJ2-3,TRBV12-3/TRBV12-4,CASSRRGTQYF,TGTGCCAGCAGTCGAAGGGGTACGCAGTATTTT
.,.,TRBJ2-3,TRBV18,CASSPNQRGTDTQYF,TGTGCCAGCTCACCGAATCAGCGGGGCACAGATACGCAGTATTTT
.,TRBD1,TRBJ1-1,TRBV30,CAWSVLRDRGPMNTEAFF,TGTGCCTGGAGTGTACTAAGAGACAGGGGCCCGATGAACACTGAAGCTTTCTTT
.,.,TRBJ1-1,TRBV4-3,CASSQDLRDTEAFF,TGCGCCAGCAGCCAAGATCTAAGAGACACTGAAGCTTTCTTT
once,.,TRBJ1-5,TRBV27,CASTDSLYSNQPQHF,TGTGCCAGCACGGACAGCCTTTATAGCAATCAGCCCCAGCATTTT
.,.,TRBJ2-7,TRBV28,CASSRSGSSYEQYF,TGTGCCAGCAGCCGATCGGGAAGCTCCTACGAGCAGTACTTC
.,TRBD1,TRBJ1-2,TRBV9,CASSGQGAQLVYGYTF,TGTGCCAGCAGCGGACAGGGGGCGCAGCTGGTCTATGGCTACACCTTC
.,TRBD2,TRBJ2-1,TRBV7-9,CASSKQRERDEQFF,TGTGCCAGCAGCAAACAGCGGGAGAGGGATGAGCAGTTCTTC
.,TRBD2,TRBJ2-7,TRBV4-3,CASSPGSGGSYEQYF,TGCGCCAGCAGCCCGGGGAGCGGGGGAAGCTACGAGCAGTACTTC
.,.,TRBJ1-5,TRBV29-1,CSVQGGPNQPQHF,TGCAGCGTGCAGGGAGGTCCCAATCAGCCCCAGCATTTT
.,.,TRBJ2-3,TRBV19,CASSPSATDTQYF,TGTGCCAGTAGTCCTAGCGCCACAGATACGCAGTATTTT
.,TRBD1,TRBJ2-2,TRBV11-2,CASSYTGDLNTGELFF,TGTGCCAGCAGCTATACAGGGGACCTGAACACCGGGGAGCTGTTTTTT
.,TRBD1,TRBJ2-7,TRBV5-1,CASSLGGTANEQYF,TGCGCCAGCAGCTTGGGTGGGACAGCGAACGAGCAGTACTTC
.,.,TRBJ2-1,TRBV4-3,CASSQEEGLSSYNEQFF,TGCGCCAGCAGCCAAGAAGAGGGCCTAAGCTCCTACAATGAGCAGTTCTTC
few,TRBD1,TRBJ1-6,TRBV6-6,CASSRDRANSPLHF,TGTGCCAGCAGCCGGGACAGGGCTAATTCACCCCTCCACTTT